Presented here are 24 T cell receptor beta chains from one specimen sequenced in a study of blood T cell repertoires in COVID-19. The repertoire was sequenced with immunoSEQ multiplex PCR; TCRdb's copy has only in-frame clones and lacks some. The sample yields under 150,000 clones, about 80% seen once. The sample taken for sequencing was peripheral blood. The source is a man aged 40-49 years with active or convalescent COVID-19.

V is TRBV10-3 and J is TRBJ1-2, with D perhaps TRBD1 (5 bases). Per the germline V gene, CDR1 is ENHRY and CDR2 is SYGVKD. V gave up 6 bases and J gave up 6 bases, with 14 bases separating them. CDR3 length equals 13 residues. CDR3 sequence: CAISQGIGDGYTF. In DNA form, the CDR3 reads TGTGCCATCAGCCAGGGTATAGGGGATGGCTACACCTTC.

The chain links TRBV6-1 to TRBJ1-2; TRBD1 matches at 7 bases. Germline CDR1 is MNHNS and CDR2 is SASEGT. V lost 1 base, J lost 3 bases, and 11 bases stayed unmatched. The CDR3 totals 17 residues. The CDR3 region is CASSEERDRPSYYGYTF. DNA for the CDR3: TGTGCCAGCAGTGAAGAAAGGGACAGACCTTCCTACTATGGCTACACCTTC.

V is TRBV6-5 and J is TRBJ2-5; D is possibly TRBD1 (7 bases). V was pared by 6 bases and J by 7 bases, with 15 bases between. The germline CDR1 and CDR2 sequences are MNHEY and SVGAGI. This CDR3 spans 13 amino acids. Written as DNA, the CDR3 is TGTGCCAGCAGGCAACAGGGGAGGCCGACCCAGTACTTC. Protein sequence: CASRQQGRPTQYF.

The J gene is TRBJ2-7, the V gene TRBV6-5, with 10 positions matching TRBD1. Germline assignment: CDR1 MNHEY and CDR2 SVGAGI. V was pared by 8 bases and J by 3 bases, with 10 bases of the junction left unmatched. The CDR3 runs to 15 residues. In nucleotides, the CDR3 is TGTGCCAGCTCAGGGGGGACAGGGGCGTTCTACGAGCAGTACTTC. Protein: CASSGGTGAFYEQYF.

V is TRBV18 and J is TRBJ2-5, with 13 bases matching TRBD2. Looked up from germline, CDR1 is KGHSH and CDR2 is LQKENI. There are 17 residues in the CDR3. Trimming took 0 bases from V and 7 from J; bases not matched to a gene: 8. Here the CDR3 DNA reads TGTGCCAGCTCACCACCGGCGGGGACTAGCGGGGAAGGGACCCAGTACTTC. Protein sequence: CASSPPAGTSGEGTQYF. Complete variable domain (other parts from reference TRBV18 and TRBJ2-5): NAGVMQNPRHLVRRRGQEARLRCSPMKGHSHVYWYRQLPEEGLKFMVYLQKENIIDESGMPKERFSAEFPKEGPSILRIQQVVRGDSAAYFCASSPPAGTSGEGTQYFGPGTRLLVL.

This clone was seen repeatedly, ten times or more. This chain joins TRBV6-5 and TRBJ2-7; 8 bases align to TRBD1. Trimming took 4 bases from V and 5 from J; bases not matched to a gene: 7. Germline CDR1 reads MNHEY; CDR2 reads SVGAGI. CDR3 length: 14 amino acids. CDR3 sequence reads: CASSLDRVVHEQYF. CDR3 DNA: TGTGCCAGCAGTTTGGACAGGGTGGTCCACGAGCAGTACTTC.

The CDR3 nucleotides read TGTGCCAGCAGCCAAACAGGGGGAGGGAATGAAAAACTGTTTTTT. Its translation: CASSQTGGGNEKLFF. The chain carries TRBV3-1 (or the pseudogene TRBV3-2) and TRBJ1-4; 8 nucleotides agree with TRBD1. The CDR3 is 15 amino acids. CDR1 LGHDT and CDR2 YNNKEL come from the germline V gene (reference sequence). J gave up 5 bases and V 2 bases, and 4 bases lay outside the gene matches.

The V call is TRBV19, the J call TRBJ1-4; D is ambiguous. The CDR3 is 16 amino acids. Germline CDR1 is LNHDA and CDR2 is SQIVND (reference sequence). V was clipped by 6 bases and J by 0 bases, with 14 bases between them. The CDR3 region has the DNA TGTGCCAGTAGCCCTCAGAGGTTAACAACTAATGAAAAACTGTTTTTT. Its protein is CASSPQRLTTNEKLFF.

The chain has TRBV5-1 and TRBJ1-4; 9 nucleotides match TRBD1. The CDR3 runs to 16 residues. The germline CDR1 and CDR2 sequences are SGHRS and YFSETQ. Losses at the gene ends were 4 bases for V and 8 bases for J; bases not matched to a gene: 12. CDR3 coding DNA: TGCGCCAGCAGCCTCTTACCGGGACAGGGAGGAGAAAAACTGTTTTTT. It is translated as CASSLLPGQGGEKLFF.

This chain links TRBV10-3 with TRBJ2-1, with TRBD1 identical over 11 bases. The length of the CDR3 is 15 residues. V gave up 6 bases and J gave up 7 bases; unmatched junction bases: 8. The germline CDR1 and CDR2 sequences are ENHRY and SYGVKD. The CDR3 nucleotides read TGTGCCATCAGATTACCGGGACAGGGGGGGAATGAGCAGTTCTTC. Its translation: CAIRLPGQGGNEQFF.

The chain joins TRBV9 to TRBJ2-3, with TRBD1 as a possible D gene (5 bases). The germline CDR1 and CDR2 sequences are SGDLS and YYNGEE. Between the trimmed V and J ends, which lost 4 bases and 0 bases, there was a span of 12 bases. This CDR3 contains 15 residues. CDR3 amino acids: CASSPQGTSTDTQYF. The CDR3 DNA follows: TGTGCCAGCAGCCCCCAGGGAACTAGCACAGATACGCAGTATTTT.

The V call is TRBV14, the J call TRBJ1-6; TRBD1 aligns across 7 bases. This CDR3 has 13 residues. Trimming took 5 bases from V and 10 from J; bases not matched to a gene: 5. Germline CDR1 and CDR2: SGHDN and FVKESK. DNA of the CDR3: TGTGCCAGCAGCACACAGGGGCCATCACCCCTCCACTTT. Amino acids: CASSTQGPSPLHF.

The CDR3 reads CASSLDPGSYEQYF. In nucleotides, the CDR3 is TGCGCCAGCAGCTTGGATCCAGGCTCCTACGAGCAGTACTTC. The chain couples TRBV5-1 to TRBJ2-7, with unresolved D. The CDR3 is made up of 14 amino acids. Trimming left V 0 bases short and J 0 bases short, with 7 bases between. Germline values: CDR1 SGHRS, CDR2 YFSETQ.

The V gene is TRBV3-1 (or the pseudogene TRBV3-2), the J gene TRBJ2-7, with no clear D. The germline V gene has CDR1 LGHDT and CDR2 YNNKEL (reference sequence). The CDR3 spans 13 residues. The V gene lost 3 bases and the J gene lost 1 base, with 7 bases spanning the gap. The CDR3 DNA reads as TGTGCCAGCAGCCAGGGCCCATCCTACGAGCAGTACTTC. Translating it yields CASSQGPSYEQYF.

The genes are TRBV6-5 and TRBJ1-5; D is unclear. V was trimmed by 6 bases and J by 7 bases, leaving 19 bases between them. This CDR3 is built from 15 residues. From germline, CDR1 is MNHEY and CDR2 SVGAGI. The CDR3 bases are TGTGCCAGCAGGATGGGCGGGGTCGGAGGACAGCCCCAGCATTTT. Amino acid sequence: CASRMGGVGGQPQHF.

The CDR3 nucleotides are TGTGCCAGCAGCGACCGGGACAGAAACACCATATATTTT. This codes for CASSDRDRNTIYF. The chain has TRBV9 and TRBJ1-3, with D maybe TRBD1 (6 bases). CDR1 is SGDLS, CDR2 YYNGEE, per germline. There are 13 residues in the CDR3. V lost 3 bases and J 5 bases, leaving 9 bases between the germline ends.

This chain connects TRBV12-5 to TRBJ1-2; 8 bases agree with TRBD1. The CDR3 spans 15 residues. Germline V gene lookup returns CDR1 LGHNT and CDR2 FRNRAP. The J segment lost 4 bases and the V segment lost 4 bases, leaving 8 bases of the junction unmatched. CDR3 sequence: CASGSTGGLSYGYTF. The CDR3 DNA is TGTGCTAGTGGTTCTACAGGGGGATTGAGCTATGGCTACACCTTC.

The V call is TRBV19, the J call TRBJ1-1, with a weak D call TRBD1 (6 bases). Trimming cost V 4 bases and J 4 bases, with 16 bases left between them. This CDR3 region has 15 residues. From germline, CDR1 is LNHDA and CDR2 SQIVND (reference sequence). CDR3 sequence: CASSKQGGGPTEAFF. The CDR3 coding sequence is TGTGCCAGTAGTAAACAAGGGGGGGGCCCCACTGAAGCTTTCTTT.

The chain combines TRBV4-3 with TRBJ1-2; D is perhaps TRBD1 (5 bases). The germline V gene encodes CDR1 LGHNA and CDR2 YSLEER. Trimming took off 0 bases at V and 3 bases at J, with 11 bases between the two ends. The CDR3 totals 15 residues. The CDR3 here is CASSQDLGGYYGYTF. CDR3 DNA sequence: TGCGCCAGCAGCCAAGATCTGGGGGGTTACTATGGCTACACCTTC.

The chain links TRBV9 to TRBJ1-2; 9 nucleotides match TRBD1. The V segment lost 0 bases and the J segment 8 bases; nucleotides outside the gene matches: 8. Germline values: CDR1 SGDLS, CDR2 YYNGEE. CDR3 length: 15 residues. DNA of the CDR3: TGTGCCAGCAGCGTAGAAAACAGGGGGCGAGTGGGCTACACCTTC. Amino acids: CASSVENRGRVGYTF.

CDR3 DNA sequence: TGTGCCAGCACCCCGGGTAGGGGGTTTCCGGAAAAACTGTTTTTT. Translating it yields CASTPGRGFPEKLFF. This chain uses TRBV6-5 with TRBJ1-4, with a weak D call TRBD1 (6 bases). Trimming pared 7 bases from V and 8 bases from J, leaving 20 bases between. Germline V gene data show CDR1 as MNHEY and CDR2 as SVGAGI. There are 15 residues in the CDR3.

This clone has only a few counts. The rearrangement joins TRBV19 to TRBJ1-2; 9 positions match TRBD1. CDR1 and CDR2 (germline): LNHDA, SQIVND (reference sequence). This CDR3 has 15 residues. After removal of 2 bases from V and 4 bases from J, the junction contained 5 bases not matched to a gene. The CDR3 DNA sequence: TGTGCCAGTAGTATAACGGACAGGGGCGGCTATGGCTACACCTTC. Its translation is CASSITDRGGYGYTF.

The genes are TRBV4-1 and TRBJ2-4; 11 bases align to TRBD1. CDR1 is MGHRA and CDR2 is YSYEKL in the germline V gene. With 1 base clipped from V and 3 bases from J, the junction kept 8 bases outside the gene matches. This CDR3 is built from 18 residues. CDR3 sequence (DNA): TGCGCCAGCAGCCAAGGGACAGGGGGCGATGGGAGCAAAAACATTCAGTACTTC. It translates to CASSQGTGGDGSKNIQYF.

This chain connects TRBV12-3 or TRBV12-4 to TRBJ2-1; D not certain. This CDR3 is 11 amino acids long. The V end lost 6 bases, the J end lost 8 bases, and 8 bases lay between the germline ends. The CDR3 coding sequence is TGTGCCAGCAGCCTTATAGATGAGCAGTTCTTC. This translates into CASSLIDEQFF.